A selection of T cell receptor beta chains follows, all from one sample in a study of hypomethylating agent response in myelodysplastic syndrome. TCRdb keeps only in-frame clones here, not all; method: immunoSEQ multiplex PCR. Among around 2,000 clones listed, about 86% were seen once. Here the sequenced sample was bone marrow, taken before or after starting hypomethylating agent treatment for myelodysplastic syndrome (not recorded which). The source of these receptors is a human donor with myelodysplastic syndrome. CDR3s include the opening cysteine and the closing phenylalanine or tryptophan. Fields, in order: V gene, J gene, CDR3 protein.

v_call: TRBV7-3; j_call: TRBJ2-3; cdr3_aa: CASSFDSGGTDTQYF
v_call: TRBV5-1; j_call: TRBJ2-4; cdr3_aa: CASSLPSKGGLAKNIQYF
v_call: TRBV6-6; j_call: TRBJ1-2; cdr3_aa: CASSSGTGGIGYTF
v_call: TRBV27; j_call: TRBJ2-3; cdr3_aa: CASRAGADTQYF
v_call: TRBV11-3; j_call: TRBJ1-2; cdr3_aa: CASSLGGKGPHYGYTF
v_call: TRBV18; j_call: TRBJ1-6; cdr3_aa: CASSAPDNSPLHF
v_call: TRBV29-1; j_call: TRBJ2-2; cdr3_aa: CSVRTGPLGTGELFF
v_call: TRBV4-2; j_call: TRBJ2-3; cdr3_aa: CASSQGLAGGPDTQYF
v_call: TRBV5-1; j_call: TRBJ1-1; cdr3_aa: CASSLTGNTEAFF
v_call: TRBV11-2; j_call: TRBJ2-7; cdr3_aa: CASSLVGTSGGGEQYF
v_call: TRBV6-4; j_call: TRBJ2-6; cdr3_aa: CASALDSRSGANVLTF
v_call: TRBV28; j_call: TRBJ2-1; cdr3_aa: CASRRTSHSYNEQFF
v_call: TRBV28; j_call: TRBJ2-1; cdr3_aa: CASSSLDRGFGDEQFF
v_call: TRBV5-1; j_call: TRBJ2-3; cdr3_aa: CASSLNGADTQYF
v_call: TRBV27; j_call: TRBJ2-6; cdr3_aa: CASSRICWLQSRANVLTF
v_call: TRBV5-4; j_call: TRBJ1-2; cdr3_aa: CASSMGQGFGGYTF
v_call: TRBV7-2; j_call: TRBJ2-3; cdr3_aa: CASSLATDTQYF
v_call: TRBV6-5; j_call: TRBJ2-1; cdr3_aa: CASSYSYLAGEQFF
v_call: TRBV7-9; j_call: TRBJ1-1; cdr3_aa: CASSVTGTEAFF
v_call: TRBV30; j_call: TRBJ1-1; cdr3_aa: CAWLAATEAFF
v_call: TRBV20-1; j_call: TRBJ1-2; cdr3_aa: CSAKDARGYTF
v_call: TRBV9; j_call: TRBJ1-6; cdr3_aa: CASSVAQGMGSPLHF
v_call: TRBV10-3; j_call: TRBJ2-7; cdr3_aa: CAISTDRDEQYF
v_call: TRBV5-1; j_call: TRBJ2-5; cdr3_aa: CASSYAGETQYF
v_call: TRBV7-2; j_call: TRBJ2-1; cdr3_aa: CASSQSRVGEQFF
v_call: TRBV15; j_call: TRBJ2-1; cdr3_aa: CATTPSSYNEQFF
v_call: TRBV5-6; j_call: TRBJ1-2; cdr3_aa: CASSLGAIYGYTF
v_call: TRBV11-1; j_call: TRBJ2-7; cdr3_aa: CASSFNRGSYEQYF
v_call: TRBV5-1; j_call: TRBJ2-7; cdr3_aa: CASSFRLAESSYEQYF
v_call: TRBV6-5; j_call: TRBJ2-2; cdr3_aa: CASRDGGADTGELFF
v_call: TRBV28; j_call: TRBJ1-5; cdr3_aa: CASSSSDQPQHF
v_call: TRBV7-3; j_call: TRBJ2-1; cdr3_aa: CASSDRGQLSPKFF
v_call: TRBV7-9; j_call: TRBJ1-1; cdr3_aa: CASSPYIPGRMNTEAFF
v_call: TRBV5-4; j_call: TRBJ2-7; cdr3_aa: CASSWTGVEQYF
v_call: TRBV7-3; j_call: TRBJ2-7; cdr3_aa: CASSPGYSYEQYF
v_call: TRBV13; j_call: TRBJ1-1; cdr3_aa: CASSVDLNTEAFF
v_call: TRBV7-2; j_call: TRBJ2-2; cdr3_aa: CASSLEGQAYRNTGELFF
v_call: TRBV18; j_call: TRBJ1-2; cdr3_aa: CASSSRGTMMGYTF
v_call: TRBV7-8; j_call: TRBJ2-7; cdr3_aa: CASSLVERGLGEQYF
v_call: TRBV5-4; j_call: TRBJ2-3; cdr3_aa: CASSSPTSGRALGTDTQYF
v_call: TRBV7-8; j_call: TRBJ2-7; cdr3_aa: CASSLAGLAGYEQYF
v_call: TRBV7-2; j_call: TRBJ1-1; cdr3_aa: CASSLYRGAAGDTEAFF